These T cell receptor beta chains were read from a single sample in a study of CXCR3-negative and CXCR3-positive naive CD8 T cells. TCRdb reprocessed the 5' RACE reads, keeping one entry per CDR3 protein, no DNA. The sample holds fewer than 55,000 distinct CDR3 sequences. Sequenced: naive CXCR3- CD8+ T cells from blood. The receptor set was obtained from a human donor in good health. Some clones in this sample may be carry-over from other donors' samples. Both conserved end residues are part of each CDR3. Size is stated for part of the rows, as once, few or many counts, or as a class when the clone is expanded.

V	J	size	CDR3
TRBV4-3	TRBJ2-7	NA	CASSQDAGTGTYEQYF
TRBV6-5	TRBJ2-1	NA	CASSLSGGAASEQFF
TRBV5-1	TRBJ2-3	NA	CASSFRISGVRNTDTQYF
TRBV13	TRBJ1-2	NA	CASSSTGEDGYTF
TRBV20-1	TRBJ2-5	NA	CSARLAGAETQYF
TRBV12-3/TRBV12-4	TRBJ2-5	NA	CASSGGYQETQYF
TRBV29-1	TRBJ1-1	NA	CSGKTGRPEAFF
TRBV6-6	TRBJ2-7	NA	CASSPWFEQYF
TRBV27	TRBJ1-4	NA	CASSLTPGQGSGRDEKLFF
TRBV7-9	TRBJ2-5	NA	CASSEIQETQYF
TRBV7-9	TRBJ2-7	NA	CASSLVPSPGAFYEQYF
TRBV12-5	TRBJ1-5	NA	CASGLVIGDQPQHF
TRBV6-5	TRBJ1-1	NA	CASSWGPVNTEAFF
TRBV6-6	TRBJ1-6	NA	CASSNRDRGLSPLHF
TRBV7-6	TRBJ2-4	NA	CASSWGADTPGAKNIQYF
TRBV11-3	TRBJ1-1	medium-sized	CASSLYPGMMNTEAFF
TRBV4-2	TRBJ1-1	NA	CASSQERLITEAFF
TRBV7-9	TRBJ2-7	NA	CASSSGDRDPYEQYF
TRBV6-2/TRBV6-3	TRBJ2-1	NA	CASSYLRTSNYNEQFF
TRBV6-2/TRBV6-3	TRBJ2-7	NA	CASGPGTTYEQYF
TRBV3-1	TRBJ2-7	medium-sized	CASSQSVTSSYEQYF
TRBV6-5	TRBJ2-3	NA	CASSGGASTDTQYF
TRBV4-3	TRBJ2-5	NA	CASSQDGTGAYQETQYF
TRBV29-1	TRBJ2-3	NA	CSVAKVVTDTQYF
TRBV20-1	TRBJ2-7	NA	CSAGTSGDYEQYF
TRBV6-4	TRBJ2-1	NA	CASSGTSGGNEQFF
TRBV28	TRBJ2-5	NA	CASSHLAGETYEQYF
TRBV6-1	TRBJ2-1	medium-sized	CASSESGTLDNEQFF
TRBV28	TRBJ2-5	NA	CASSLRTVQETQYF
TRBV10-3	TRBJ1-2	NA	CAISEAGTGGYANYGYTF
TRBV5-1	TRBJ2-5	NA	CASSLESDPQYF
TRBV5-5	TRBJ2-1	NA	CASSSVVPPPADEQFF
TRBV7-8	TRBJ2-5	NA	CASTVQETQYF
TRBV12-3/TRBV12-4	TRBJ2-3	NA	CASSQGLAPTDTQYF
TRBV23-1	TRBJ2-5	NA	CASSHQGGVETQYF
TRBV6-1	TRBJ2-3	NA	CASRGTDTDTQYF
TRBV14	TRBJ2-1	NA	CASSQGLAGGRDNEQFF
TRBV4-2	TRBJ2-1	NA	CASSQEWVGPEQFF
TRBV29-1	TRBJ2-7	NA	CSVSQGMAYEQYF
TRBV7-9	TRBJ2-7	NA	CASSQGQPILGEQYF